The 5 T cell receptor beta chains below were found in one sample sequenced in a study of T cell changes during pregnancy in multiple sclerosis (dated by TCRdb to about 2019). Libraries came from the immunoSEQ multiplex PCR assay. TCRdb holds this immuneACCESS table with in-frame rearrangements only. Some clones are missing; in checked studies, unresolved V genes explain under half, and the rest has no known cause. The sample table shows around 96,000 clones, and 90% to 95% are seen once. The biggest ten clones account for roughly 2.2% of the sample. Sequenced here: peripheral blood, sampled in the third trimester of pregnancy. The receptors derive from a female donor with multiple sclerosis, enrolled in a pregnancy study.

The chain uses TRBV7-2 and TRBJ1-1; the match to TRBD1 covers 9 bases. The CDR3 runs to 13 residues. Germline loops: CDR1 SGHTA, CDR2 FQGNSA. V lost 4 bases to trimming and J lost 7 bases; unmatched junction nucleotides: 4. CDR3 bases: TGTGCCAGCAGCTACAGGGGGCTGGGTGAAGCTTTCTTT. This sequence encodes CASSYRGLGEAFF.

This clone was counted once. The V call is TRBV27, the J call TRBJ2-5; 9 bases agree with TRBD2. CDR1 MNHEY and CDR2 SMNVEV come from the germline V gene (reference sequence). After removal of 5 bases from V and 2 bases from J, the junction contained 9 bases not matched to a gene. The CDR3 spans 16 residues. The CDR3 nucleotides read TGTGCCAGCAGTCCGCGGGGGGGGCCGACACAAGAGACCCAGTACTTC. Amino acid sequence: CASSPRGGPTQETQYF.

This rearrangement joins TRBV5-5 to TRBJ2-5, with D perhaps TRBD2 (6 bases). The V and J ends lost 3 bases and 4 bases respectively, with 16 bases between them. The CDR3 is 15 amino acids. The germline CDR1 and CDR2 sequences are SGHKS and YYEKEE (reference sequence). The CDR3 nucleotides read TGTGCCAGCAGCTCTCCCGGGAGCGCGGGAGAGACCCAGTACTTC. This gives the protein CASSSPGSAGETQYF.

The chain carries TRBV7-6 and TRBJ2-2; 12 nucleotides match TRBD1. The junction had 8 bases not matched to a gene; V was cut back by 5 bases and J by 7 bases. This CDR3 is 16 amino acids long. Germline V gives CDR1 SGHVS, CDR2 FNYEAQ. CDR3 sequence reads: CASSRTGTGGNGELFF. In DNA form, the CDR3 reads TGTGCCAGCAGCCGAACCGGGACAGGGGGCAACGGGGAGCTGTTTTTT.

The rearrangement joins TRBV19 to TRBJ1-1, with TRBD1 as a possible D gene (5 bases). Germline V gene sequence: CDR1 LNHDA, CDR2 SQIVND (reference sequence). CDR3 length: 13 residues. Trimming shortened V by 5 bases and J by 0 bases, and 7 bases separated the two germline ends. The DNA for the CDR3 is TGTGCCAGTAGTGTGACAGTGAACACTGAAGCTTTCTTT. This translates into CASSVTVNTEAFF.